The rows below give T cell receptor beta chains drawn from one sample of a study of T cell responses to AZD1222 COVID-19 vaccine. Here immunoSEQ multiplex PCR was the method, and the copy in TCRdb shows in-frame clones only, minus some. This sample carries about 130,000 clones, about 92% of them seen once, and the ten largest clones take under 2%. Sample: peripheral blood, taken on day 0 of AZD1222 vaccination. The source of these receptors is an adult in good health. Each CDR3 is given with its conserved first and last residue. Fields, in order: J gene, D gene, V gene, clone size, CDR3 protein, CDR3 DNA. A D gene is named only where the DNA matches it firmly. Only some rows state a clone size, as once, few, many or a class for expanded clones.

J: TRBJ1-6; D: NA; V: TRBV27; size: few; CDR3: CASSLYSGSVAPLHF; DNA: TGTGCCAGCAGTTTATATTCTGGGAGTGTGGCACCCCTCCACTTT
J: TRBJ1-5; D: NA; V: TRBV4-2; size: NA; CDR3: CASSYGLLSNQPQHF; DNA: TGTGCCAGCAGCTACGGACTCCTTAGCAATCAGCCCCAGCATTTT
J: TRBJ2-5; D: NA; V: TRBV18; size: NA; CDR3: CASSQTYQETQYF; DNA: TGTGCCAGCTCCCAGACGTACCAAGAGACCCAGTACTTC
J: TRBJ2-7; D: TRBD2; V: TRBV19; size: once; CDR3: CASSGTSGGTSSYEQYF; DNA: TGTGCCAGTAGCGGGACTAGCGGGGGAACAAGCTCCTACGAGCAGTACTTC
J: TRBJ2-7; D: TRBD1; V: TRBV10-3; size: NA; CDR3: CAISEPGTGVEQYF; DNA: TGTGCCATCAGTGAGCCAGGGACAGGGGTCGAGCAGTACTTC
J: TRBJ2-7; D: NA; V: TRBV7-2; size: NA; CDR3: CASSFPGYEQYF; DNA: TGTGCCAGCAGCTTTCCCGGATACGAGCAGTACTTC
J: TRBJ1-2; D: NA; V: TRBV10-3; size: once; CDR3: CAITEGGLGYTF; DNA: TGTGCCATCACGGAGGGGGGGCTTGGCTACACCTTC
J: TRBJ2-5; D: TRBD2; V: TRBV6-6; size: NA; CDR3: CASSLLAQETQYF; DNA: TGTGCCAGCAGCCTACTAGCGCAAGAGACCCAGTACTTC
J: TRBJ2-2; D: NA; V: TRBV5-4; size: NA; CDR3: CASSWDGENTGELFF; DNA: TGTGCCAGCAGCTGGGATGGGGAGAACACCGGGGAGCTGTTTTTT
J: TRBJ2-6; D: NA; V: TRBV13; size: once; CDR3: CASSSTDTSGANVLTF; DNA: TGTGCCAGCAGCTCCACCGATACCTCTGGGGCCAACGTCCTGACTTTC
J: TRBJ2-5; D: NA; V: TRBV11-3; size: NA; CDR3: CASSFATQETQYF; DNA: TGTGCCAGCAGCTTTGCTACCCAAGAGACCCAGTACTTC
J: TRBJ1-2; D: TRBD1; V: TRBV7-9; size: NA; CDR3: CASSFSRTGGGYTF; DNA: TGTGCCAGCAGCTTTTCCAGGACAGGGGGTGGCTACACCTTC
J: TRBJ2-1; D: TRBD2; V: TRBV12-3/TRBV12-4; size: NA; CDR3: CASSLSGGPQFF; DNA: TGTGCCAGCAGTTTGAGCGGGGGCCCCCAGTTCTTC
J: TRBJ2-1; D: NA; V: TRBV19; size: NA; CDR3: CASSIARTVSSYNEQFF; DNA: TGTGCCAGTAGTATAGCCCGGACAGTGAGCTCCTACAATGAGCAGTTCTTC
J: TRBJ1-2; D: TRBD1; V: TRBV29-1; size: NA; CDR3: CSVEDTGQGNYGYTF; DNA: TGCAGCGTTGAAGATACGGGACAGGGGAACTATGGCTACACCTTC
J: TRBJ2-3; D: NA; V: TRBV6-5; size: NA; CDR3: CASSTGYTQYF; DNA: TGTGCCAGCAGTACAGGTTATACGCAGTATTTT
J: TRBJ1-4; D: NA; V: TRBV19; size: NA; CDR3: CASSTPSAGKLFF; DNA: TGTGCCAGTAGCACCCCAAGCGCCGGAAAACTGTTTTTT
J: TRBJ1-1; D: NA; V: TRBV2; size: NA; CDR3: CASSIQGSTEAFF; DNA: TGTGCCAGCAGCATACAGGGCTCCACTGAAGCTTTCTTT
J: TRBJ2-7; D: NA; V: TRBV18; size: NA; CDR3: CASSPISPGTLPTKQYF; DNA: TGTGCCAGCTCACCAATATCGCCCGGAACGTTACCTACGAAGCAGTACTTC
J: TRBJ1-6; D: NA; V: TRBV5-5; size: NA; CDR3: CASSVHPEPPLHF; DNA: TGTGCCAGCAGCGTTCACCCGGAACCACCCCTCCACTTT
J: TRBJ2-1; D: NA; V: TRBV27; size: NA; CDR3: CASSWQPNEQFF; DNA: TGTGCCAGCAGTTGGCAGCCTAATGAGCAGTTCTTC
J: TRBJ2-5; D: NA; V: TRBV7-9; size: NA; CDR3: CASSLGPETQYF; DNA: TGTGCCAGCAGCTTAGGACCTGAGACCCAGTACTTC
J: TRBJ2-5; D: TRBD1; V: TRBV7-9; size: NA; CDR3: CASSLVQGAETQYF; DNA: TGTGCCAGCAGCTTAGTACAGGGGGCCGAGACCCAGTACTTC
J: TRBJ1-4; D: NA; V: TRBV28; size: NA; CDR3: CASSSPSLNEKLFF; DNA: TGTGCCAGCAGCTCCCCTTCGCTAAATGAAAAACTGTTTTTT
J: TRBJ1-2; D: NA; V: TRBV7-9; size: NA; CDR3: CATDGGWFGYTF; DNA: TGTGCCACAGACGGGGGTTGGTTTGGCTACACCTTC
J: TRBJ1-3; D: NA; V: TRBV15; size: NA; CDR3: CATSRDPRYGNTIYF; DNA: TGTGCCACCAGCAGAGATCCCCGTTACGGAAACACCATATATTTT
J: TRBJ1-5; D: TRBD1; V: TRBV5-6; size: NA; CDR3: CASTLGQGTQPQHF; DNA: TGTGCCAGCACATTAGGACAGGGGACTCAGCCCCAGCATTTT
J: TRBJ2-7; D: TRBD2; V: TRBV5-4; size: NA; CDR3: CASSPTGGTSYEQYF; DNA: TGTGCCAGCAGCCCTACGGGGGGGACCTCCTACGAGCAGTACTTC
J: TRBJ1-1; D: NA; V: TRBV6-6; size: NA; CDR3: CASSYPEGRTEAFF; DNA: TGTGCCAGCAGTTACCCCGAGGGGCGCACTGAAGCTTTCTTT
J: TRBJ2-1; D: NA; V: TRBV6-5; size: NA; CDR3: CASSSWTGGSNEQFF; DNA: TGTGCCAGCAGTTCATGGACAGGAGGGTCCAATGAGCAGTTCTTC
J: TRBJ2-3; D: TRBD2; V: TRBV7-3; size: NA; CDR3: CASSIGLVNTQYF; DNA: TGTGCCAGCAGCATAGGACTAGTAAATACGCAGTATTTT
J: TRBJ1-1; D: NA; V: TRBV9; size: NA; CDR3: CASSGGAVGTEAFF; DNA: TGTGCCAGCAGCGGGGGGGCCGTGGGAACTGAAGCTTTCTTT
J: TRBJ2-1; D: TRBD2; V: TRBV5-4; size: NA; CDR3: CASSAGRTSGGGEQFF; DNA: TGTGCCAGCAGCGCGGGACGGACTAGCGGGGGCGGTGAGCAGTTCTTC
J: TRBJ2-7; D: TRBD1; V: TRBV5-4; size: NA; CDR3: CASSRTGEEGYEQYF; DNA: TGTGCCAGCAGCAGGACAGGGGAGGAGGGCTACGAGCAGTACTTC
J: TRBJ1-4; D: NA; V: TRBV29-1; size: NA; CDR3: CSVVETDEKLFF; DNA: TGCAGCGTTGTCGAGACGGATGAAAAACTGTTTTTT
J: TRBJ2-7; D: NA; V: TRBV5-1; size: NA; CDR3: CASSAYSGQGYEQYF; DNA: TGCGCCAGCAGCGCGTATTCGGGACAAGGATACGAGCAGTACTTC
J: TRBJ2-2; D: TRBD2; V: TRBV5-1; size: NA; CDR3: CASSFLPGTSGGGNTGELFF; DNA: TGCGCCAGCAGCTTCCTCCCCGGGACTAGCGGGGGGGGGAACACCGGGGAGCTGTTTTTT
J: TRBJ2-5; D: NA; V: TRBV5-1; size: NA; CDR3: CASSLWWPTGGQETQYF; DNA: TGCGCCAGCAGCTTGTGGTGGCCGACGGGCGGACAAGAGACCCAGTACTTC
J: TRBJ1-1; D: TRBD1; V: TRBV18; size: once; CDR3: CASSQGQDFVAFF; DNA: TGTGCCAGCTCACAGGGACAGGACTTCGTAGCTTTCTTT